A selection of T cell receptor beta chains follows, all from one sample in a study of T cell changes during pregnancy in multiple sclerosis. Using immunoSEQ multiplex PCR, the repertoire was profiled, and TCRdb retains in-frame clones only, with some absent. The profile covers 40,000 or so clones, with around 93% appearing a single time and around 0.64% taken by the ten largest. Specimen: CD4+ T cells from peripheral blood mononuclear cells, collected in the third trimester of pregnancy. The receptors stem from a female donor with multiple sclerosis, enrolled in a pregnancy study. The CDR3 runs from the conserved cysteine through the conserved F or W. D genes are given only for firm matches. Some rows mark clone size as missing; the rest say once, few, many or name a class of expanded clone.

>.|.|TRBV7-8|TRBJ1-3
CASSLRGSGNTIYF
TGTGCCAGCAGCTTAAGGGGTAGCGGAAACACCATATATTTT
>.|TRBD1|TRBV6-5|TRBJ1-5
CASRSDRLSNQPQHF
TGTGCCAGCAGATCGGACAGGTTAAGCAATCAGCCCCAGCATTTT
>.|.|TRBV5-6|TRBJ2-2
CASSLVVPGELFF
TGTGCCAGCAGCTTGGTAGTACCCGGGGAGCTGTTTTTT
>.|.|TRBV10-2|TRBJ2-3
CASRALLDTQYF
TGCGCCAGCAGGGCCCTTTTGGATACGCAGTATTTT
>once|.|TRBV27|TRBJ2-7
CASSLLGGAMDEQYF
TGTGCCAGCAGTTTATTGGGGGGGGCAATGGACGAGCAGTACTTC
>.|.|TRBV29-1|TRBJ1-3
CSVWLSGNTIYF
TGCAGCGTCTGGCTCTCTGGAAACACCATATATTTT
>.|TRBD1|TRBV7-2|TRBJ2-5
CASSWDRGRTETQYF
TGTGCCAGCAGCTGGGACAGGGGGCGGACGGAGACCCAGTACTTC
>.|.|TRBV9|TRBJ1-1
CASSARGQNTEAFF
TGTGCCAGCAGCGCCAGGGGTCAAAACACTGAAGCTTTCTTT
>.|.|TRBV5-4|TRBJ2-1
CASSGVSGPSSYNEQFF
TGTGCCAGCAGCGGCGTCTCAGGGCCAAGCTCCTACAATGAGCAGTTCTTC
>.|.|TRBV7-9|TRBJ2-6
CASSLGQGLSGANVLTF
TGTGCCAGCAGTTTAGGTCAGGGCCTCTCTGGGGCCAACGTCCTGACTTTC
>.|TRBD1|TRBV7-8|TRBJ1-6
CASSTPDRSSPLHF
TGTGCCAGCAGCACCCCGGACAGGTCATCACCCCTCCACTTT
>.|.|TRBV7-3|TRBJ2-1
CASSLGRRQDSFPVSYNEQFF
TGTGCCAGCAGCTTAGGTCGGCGACAGGACAGTTTTCCAGTGTCCTACAATGAGCAGTTCTTC
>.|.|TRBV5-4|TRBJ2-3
CASSPVKGRTDTQYF
TGTGCCAGCAGCCCCGTGAAGGGGCGCACAGATACGCAGTATTTT
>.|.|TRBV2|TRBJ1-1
CASKGLGGAEAFF
TGTGCCAGCAAAGGACTGGGAGGCGCTGAAGCTTTCTTT
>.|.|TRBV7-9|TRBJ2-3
CASRGQGRVDTQYF
TGTGCCAGCAGAGGGCAGGGGAGAGTAGATACGCAGTATTTT
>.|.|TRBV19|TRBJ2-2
CASSPGGYTGELFF
TGTGCCAGTAGTCCCGGGGGTTACACCGGGGAGCTGTTTTTT
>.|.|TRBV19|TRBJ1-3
CASSQGSSGNTIYF
TGTGCCAGTTCTCAGGGCAGCTCTGGAAACACCATATATTTT
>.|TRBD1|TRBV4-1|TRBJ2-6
CASSHAPGQVSGANVLTF
TGCGCCAGCAGCCATGCACCGGGACAGGTCTCTGGGGCCAACGTCCTGACTTTC
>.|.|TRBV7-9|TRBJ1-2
CASSFEVDYGYTF
TGTGCCAGCAGCTTTGAGGTTGACTATGGCTACACCTTC
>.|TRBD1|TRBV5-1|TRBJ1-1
CASSRGDREAFF
TGCGCCAGCAGCAGGGGGGACAGAGAAGCTTTCTTT
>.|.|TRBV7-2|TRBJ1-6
CASSANGQLNSPLHF
TGTGCCAGCAGCGCGAACGGACAGCTAAATTCACCCCTCCACTTT
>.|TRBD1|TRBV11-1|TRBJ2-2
CASSPGTRKGTGNGELFF
TGTGCCAGCAGCCCCGGGACACGGAAAGGGACAGGAAACGGGGAGCTGTTTTTT
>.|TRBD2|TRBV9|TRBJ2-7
CASSPDGTSGSYEQYF
TGTGCCAGCAGCCCTGACGGGACTAGCGGGTCCTACGAGCAGTACTTC
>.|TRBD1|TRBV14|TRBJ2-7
CASSPRIGQGGWGEQYF
TGTGCCAGCAGCCCTCGGATTGGACAGGGAGGCTGGGGCGAGCAGTACTTC
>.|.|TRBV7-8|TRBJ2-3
CASSPPRDTQYF
TGTGCCAGCAGCCCCCCTAGAGATACGCAGTATTTT
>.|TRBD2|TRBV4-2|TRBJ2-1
CASSPGTSGRLHNEQFF
TGTGCCAGCAGCCCCGGGACTAGCGGGAGATTGCACAATGAGCAGTTCTTC
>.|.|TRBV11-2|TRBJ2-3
CASSAYPAGELHTQYF
TGTGCCAGCAGCGCATACCCCGCAGGGGAGCTCCATACGCAGTATTTT
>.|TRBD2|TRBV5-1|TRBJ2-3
CASSTRSSGSTDTQYF
TGCGCCAGCAGCACCCGATCTAGCGGTAGCACAGATACGCAGTATTTT
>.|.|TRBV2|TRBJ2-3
CASRVHRGTDTQYF
TGTGCCAGCAGGGTTCACCGGGGCACAGATACGCAGTATTTT
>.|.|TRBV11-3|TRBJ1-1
CASSHDSVTEAFF
TGTGCCAGCAGCCACGACAGTGTCACTGAAGCTTTCTTT
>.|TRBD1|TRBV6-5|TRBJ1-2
CASRDRVYGYTF
TGTGCCAGCAGGGACAGGGTTTATGGCTACACCTTC
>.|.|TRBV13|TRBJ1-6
CASSLAPGQGQNSPLHF
TGTGCCAGCAGCTTAGCACCGGGACAAGGACAAAATTCACCCCTCCACTTT
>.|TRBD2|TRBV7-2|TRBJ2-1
CASSLGRGGRFDEQFF
TGTGCCAGCAGCTTAGGGCGGGGGGGCCGTTTCGATGAGCAGTTCTTC
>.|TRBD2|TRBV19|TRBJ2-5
CASSIDRTRGVETQYF
TGTGCCAGTAGTATAGATAGAACACGGGGGGTTGAGACCCAGTACTTC
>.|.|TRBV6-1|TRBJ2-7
CASRVGGANYEQYF
TGTGCCAGCAGGGTAGGGGGGGCCAACTACGAGCAGTACTTC